Detailed here is one TCR beta chain. It has no known antigen specificity. No much larger clonotype is one base removed from it; base qualities were not supplied. This entry is derived from a study of cytomegalovirus exposure and HLA in healthy donors (dated by TCRdb to 2015 to 2018). The study in broad terms: According to an earlier analysis of a few hundred of the donors, about 179 million T cells yielded 90 million to 130 million unique TCR beta sequences and about 300 Gb of sequence data. An early release covering some 640 HLA-typed donors comprised about 300 gigabases of sequencing data and 85 million or so unique TCR sequences. Among the approximately 430 genotyped donors, under 90% belonged to the genetic ancestry cluster associated with self-reported Caucasian donors. The study aimed to test whether cataloging public T cell receptors could reveal signatures of past pathogen exposure. The T cell repertoires of 666 subjects were profiled by immunosequencing and related to cytomegalovirus serostatus. In addition to the first cohort of roughly 670 subjects, a separate validation cohort of under 150 different subjects was used. High-throughput TCR immunosequencing, statistical association of individual TCRs with disease status, and machine learning were combined to predict cytomegalovirus infection status. A later analysis re-examined previously published TCR beta repertoires from 600 to 700 donors and added high-resolution HLA genotyping to investigate patterns of TCR occurrence. Rather than drawing on any new phenotypic data, the later analysis identified candidate immune exposures from TCR beta sequences and the way those sequences occurred across donors. An earlier analysis of nearly 600 of the donors applied high-throughput TCR beta sequencing to assess whether each TCR beta V gene segment acted as functional or pseudogenic. Alongside the repertoire data, information on donor age, sex, ethnicity and CMV serostatus was compiled. A later genetic analysis took genome-wide SNP genotypes for 398 of the 666 donors and used that subset as a discovery cohort. All discovery cohort repertoires had been generated on a single sequencing platform. HLA typing covered class I and class II loci at four-digit resolution. The number of donors typed differed by locus, with about 629-640 for A, B, C, DRB1 and DQB1, around 520 for DQA1, approximately 570 for DPA1, and 400 to 490 for DPB1. About 5 DR-DQ haplotypes were handled as single units for association and clustering, since linkage in the cohort was strong. On average, roughly 240,000 unique TCR beta nucleotide sequences were sequenced per donor among about 400 genotyped donors of the cohort, with roughly a sixth of those sequences being non-productive.

The library relied on the immunoSEQ multiplex PCR assay. A mixture of 60 forward primers for TCR Vbeta segments and 13 reverse primers for TCR Jbeta segments was used in the multiplex PCR. A multiplex PCR assay on genomic DNA amplified the CDR3 region of rearranged TCR beta genes. The amplified TCR beta libraries were sequenced on the Illumina HiSeq System as 87-base-pair reads. As for how the authors treated the data: A later analysis tallied 70 million to 100 million unique TCR beta chains across the 610 or so repertoires, and around 9.9 million of those chains were shared by two or more donors. Raw reads were error-corrected and collapsed into unique sequences with a nearest-neighbor algorithm that merged closely related sequences to remove PCR and sequencing errors. V, D and J gene segments were assigned by aligning CDR3 sequences to IMGT reference sequences. For a sequence to be retained, at least a six-nucleotide match to both a V gene segment and a J gene segment was required. A rearrangement was called productive if the CDR3 had no stop codons and remained in frame with V and J, and every other rearrangement was called non-productive. CDR3 was defined by IMGT convention, running from the second conserved V-encoded cysteine to the conserved J-encoded phenylalanine. The earlier analysis of some 540 of the donors excluded any sequence lacking an unambiguous match to a single V gene segment. An earlier analysis of 500 to 600 of the donors classified V segments as functional when productive rearrangements were above 56.7% and as segregating when the standard deviation between donors was above 5%. A statistical classification framework was built to diagnose cytomegalovirus status from the catalog of TCR beta chain sequences. In a later analysis, V and J genes were assigned by comparing TCR nucleotide sequences against IMGT/GENE-DB human TR gene sequences. The TCRdist pipeline was used in a later analysis to assign CDR3 sequences and most-parsimonious VDJ recombination scenarios. In a later analysis, every TCR beta chain was defined by the combination of its CDR3 amino acid sequence and its V-gene family, and reads without a unique V-gene family were dropped. In a later analysis, nearly 600 highly shared, low-generation-probability nucleotide sequences were removed to address suspected cross-contamination and a sequencing artifact. For each public chain, a later analysis derived a clonal expansion index from normalized ranks of inferred template counts within each repertoire. In a later analysis, generation probabilities were computed with a VDJ recombination model fitted to out-of-frame rearrangements, and the resulting probabilities were checked against IGoR. In a later analysis, TCR-TCR, TCR-HLA and TCR-CMV co-occurrence was scored with hypergeometric tests, and a repertoire-size bias correction was applied to TCR pairs. False discovery rates were estimated in a later analysis by permuting HLA or CMV assignments 20 times. In a later analysis, co-occurring TCRs were grouped using DBSCAN, with TCRdist sequence similarity added in when clustering inside HLA-allele-positive subsets. Repertoires with fewer than 30,000 or more than 120,000 public chains, plus five repertoires with anomalous nucleotide sharing, were excluded from co-occurrence clustering. TCRdb's version of the immuneACCESS table is confined to in-frame rearrangements and falls short of the full clone set. An unresolved V gene accounts for under half of the shortfall where checked; the remainder is of unknown origin. That table supplies the V and J calls and clone size; D and trimming were determined from the DNA. In all, the sample holds about 170,000 clones, and more than 80% of those were seen once. The ten largest clones represent approximately 0.8% of the sample.

The research as a whole found: V-gene and J-gene trimming of TCR beta chains was associated with a missense DCLRE1C variant in a later genetic analysis, and the association was replicated in an independent cohort. In a later analysis, HLA-associated TCR beta chains were found to be more clonally expanded and to have lower generation probabilities than equally common non-associated chains. Around 16 rarely observed V segments, including chromosome 9 orphons, were excluded from the earlier analysis of approximately 600 of the donors because counts were too low. Three of the identified cytomegalovirus-associated TCR beta chains were confirmed in vitro to be specific for cytomegalovirus antigens. Sequencing depth was assumed to be roughly uniform across donors in the presence/absence analyses, though that assumption may not hold. At a false discovery rate of 0.05, a later analysis linked fewer than 20,000 TCR beta sequences to specific HLA alleles. In an earlier analysis of some 500 of the donors, most TCR beta V segments were observed in productive rearrangements about 90% or about 30% of the time, broadly matching IMGT annotations. Because some donors lacked HLA typing at each locus, the association tests relied only on the typed subset. A later genetic analysis reported fewer N-insertions in productive TCRs among donors in an Asian-associated ancestry cluster than the roughly 640-donor mean. A later analysis found that TCR association rates varied across HLA loci, with DRB1 alleles showing the most associated TCRs and HLA-C alleles the fewest. The sequencing pipeline was judged likely to have produced a cluster of highly shared sequence variants as a technical artifact. A later analysis found that most CMV-associated TCR beta chains appeared HLA-restricted, with HLA associations seemingly driven largely by CMV exposure. The classifier was reported to diagnose cytomegalovirus status with high specificity and sensitivity in both the original cohort and the validation cohort. The authors suggested that the approach could potentially be extended to other disease states and immunological phenotypes. A further reported finding was that TCR beta sequences accurately predicted the HLA-A and HLA-B alleles for most subjects in the first cohort. The study gave a list of over 150 TCR beta chains associated with cytomegalovirus. When HLA alleles, especially DR and DQ, strongly co-occurred, TCR associations were difficult to assign to individual alleles. In this cohort, only TCR beta chains were sequenced, and detectable features were limited by the absence of alpha or paired-chain data. Because the 87-base-pair reads could not distinguish some IMGT-functional V segments, including TRBV6-2 and TRBV6-3, those segments were excluded. Several of the top co-occurrence clusters appeared to be linked to parvovirus B19, influenza, CMV and Epstein-Barr virus, according to a later analysis. While some public TCRs were present in many individuals, most TCR sequences turned up only very rarely across donors. Correlated functional status among segregating V segments might reflect linkage disequilibrium, but an unknown experimental factor could not be ruled out. Immune exposure information for the cohort was limited to CMV serostatus.

The CDR3 runs 16 residues from the cysteine to the phenylalanine. The sequence is cut down to CDR3 DNA, 48 bases in frame from base 1. V trim: 7 bases; J trim: 2 bases; unmatched bases: 10. CDR1 and CDR2 (LGHNA, YNFKEQ) derive from the germline V gene. The cohort comprised some 730 healthy bone marrow donors. At the time of sampling, every cohort member was nominally healthy, though immune exposures that went unrecorded were likely present. The donor tested CMV seronegative, placing the donor among the 350 or so seronegative members of the cohort. Each donor provided a peripheral blood sample, and peripheral blood mononuclear cells were used for TCR beta sequencing. Genomic DNA extraction from the blood cell samples was performed with the Qiagen DNeasy Blood Extraction Kit.

Sequences were obtained from PBMCs. In this chain, TRBV4-2 is recombined with TRBJ2-7, and 11 junctional nucleotides match TRBD2. This TCR derives from a woman between 18 and 30 years old in good health and CMV-seronegative. The sequence in DNA is TGTGCCAGCAAAAACCCTAGCGGGAGGAGCACCTACGAGCAGTACTTC. Translated, it gives CASKNPSGRSTYEQYF.